This passage covers 19 T cell receptor beta chains from one sample sequenced in a study of cytomegalovirus exposure and HLA in healthy donors. It was with 60 Vbeta and 13 Jbeta primers that the PCR ran. The data were produced by immunoSEQ multiplex PCR, yet TCRdb's version contains in-frame clones alone and is incomplete. The sample records about 150,000 clones, 70% to 80% being singletons. The sample taken for sequencing was PBMCs. Source of these receptors: a man aged 30 to 39 in good health and CMV-seropositive.

This sequence joins TRBV6-5 and TRBJ1-6; 8 bases are a match to TRBD1. Germline-derived CDR1 and CDR2 are MNHEY and SVGAGI. The CDR3 is made up of 14 amino acids. Trimming removed 6 bases from V and 12 bases from J; junction bases left unmatched: 10. The CDR3 coding sequence is TGTGCCAGCAGAGGGGCAGGGGGCGCCGAACCCCTCCACTTT. This gives the protein CASRGAGGAEPLHF.

As for this clone: The junction departs from the called germline gene at one end, perhaps through a read error. This rearrangement joins TRBV6-6 to TRBJ1-2, with TRBD1 as a possible D gene (6 bases). The CDR3 totals 13 residues. Germline loops: CDR1 MNHNY, CDR2 SVGAGI (reference sequence). CDR3 bases: TGTGCCAGCAGCTCTCCGGGACCCGCTGTAGGGGGCTTC. It encodes CASSSPGPAVGGF.

The chain has TRBV9 and TRBJ2-2, with 10 bases matching TRBD1. CDR3 length equals 18 residues. The germline V gene has CDR1 SGDLS and CDR2 YYNGEE. Trimming removed 0 bases from V and 2 bases from J; junction bases left unmatched: 7. CDR3 residues: CASSVVGGQGVNTGELFF. The CDR3 DNA reads as TGTGCCAGCAGCGTAGTAGGAGGACAGGGGGTTAACACCGGGGAGCTGTTTTTT.

V gene TRBV5-1 combines with J gene TRBJ2-7; D is possibly TRBD1 (7 bases). The V gene lost 2 bases and the J gene lost 4 bases, with 13 bases spanning the gap. Per the germline V gene, CDR1 is SGHRS and CDR2 is YFSETQ. This CDR3 has 14 residues. CDR3 region: CASSLKAGGYEQYF. CDR3 bases: TGCGCCAGCAGCTTAAAGGCAGGGGGGTACGAGCAGTACTTC.

This chain connects TRBV27 to TRBJ2-5; D call uncertain. Germline V gene lookup returns CDR1 MNHEY and CDR2 SMNVEV (reference sequence). This CDR3 contains 13 residues. V was trimmed by 3 bases and J by 4 bases, leaving 9 bases between them. In DNA form, the CDR3 reads TGTGCCAGCAGTTTCTACGCTGGAGAGACCCAGTACTTC. This codes for CASSFYAGETQYF.

The chain couples TRBV6-5 to TRBJ1-1; possible D gene TRBD1, 5 bases. Trimming removed 7 bases from V and 5 bases from J, with 17 bases in between. The CDR3 consists of 14 residues. CDR1 MNHEY and CDR2 SVGAGI come from the germline V gene. CDR3 in amino acids: CASTPGGMGTEAFF. The CDR3, as DNA: TGTGCCAGCACCCCGGGGGGGATGGGGACTGAAGCTTTCTTT.

This clone was observed once. The CDR3 reads CASSVRPLAGGADTQYF. CDR3 nucleotide sequence: TGTGCCAGCAGTGTCAGGCCACTAGCGGGAGGAGCAGATACGCAGTATTTT. V is TRBV2 and J is TRBJ2-3, with 12 bases lining up with TRBD2. Per the germline V gene, CDR1 is SNHLY and CDR2 is FYNNEI. The V segment lost 4 bases and the J segment 4 bases; nucleotides outside the gene matches: 9. The CDR3 runs to 17 residues.

This clone has more than one count but fewer than ten. The rearrangement joins TRBV29-1 to TRBJ1-1; no firm D call. V was cut by 6 bases and J by 3 bases, with 5 bases left in between. This CDR3 has 10 amino acids. Germline V gene data show CDR1 as SQVTM and CDR2 as ANQGSEA. The CDR3 DNA follows: TGCAGCGTCTCGGACACTGAAGCTTTCTTT. Translation gives CSVSDTEAFF.

This sequence joins TRBV5-1 and TRBJ2-6; tentatively, D is TRBD1 (5 bases). Germline-derived CDR1 and CDR2 are SGHRS and YFSETQ. The V end was cut by 4 bases, the J end by 1 base, with 15 bases between. The CDR3 has 17 residues. CDR3 sequence: CASSPSFRGSGANVLTF. CDR3 in DNA: TGCGCCAGCAGCCCAAGCTTTAGGGGATCTGGGGCCAACGTCCTGACTTTC.

The chain uses TRBV6-5 and TRBJ1-2, with D tentatively TRBD1 (6 bases). Trimming took 2 bases from V and 7 from J, leaving 14 bases between them. The germline V gene encodes CDR1 MNHEY and CDR2 SVGAGI. This CDR3 contains 14 residues. CDR3 region: CASSYTDRMGGYTF. CDR3 DNA: TGTGCCAGCAGTTACACCGACAGGATGGGTGGCTACACCTTC.

The V call is TRBV30, the J call TRBJ2-7; 10 bases agree with TRBD1. Trimming took 5 bases from V and 3 from J; bases not matched to a gene: 10. Germline V gene data show CDR1 as GTSNPN and CDR2 as SVGIG (reference sequence). The CDR3 consists of 15 residues. The CDR3 protein is CAWSGQGKGVYEQYF. In DNA form, the CDR3 reads TGTGCCTGGTCGGGACAGGGGAAGGGGGTCTACGAGCAGTACTTC.

This sequence joins TRBV11-1 and TRBJ1-1, with D perhaps TRBD1 (6 bases). Trimming pared 3 bases from V and 3 bases from J, leaving 11 bases between. The germline CDR1 and CDR2 sequences are SGHAT and FQDESV (reference sequence). There are 14 residues in the CDR3. CDR3 sequence: CASSFRTAHTEAFF. CDR3 nucleotides: TGTGCCAGCAGCTTCCGGACAGCCCACACTGAAGCTTTCTTT.

This clone appeared once. This chain connects TRBV20-1 to TRBJ2-1; no clear D gene. V dropped 5 bases and J dropped 5 bases, with 7 bases sitting between them. This CDR3 has 11 residues. Looked up from germline, CDR1 is DFQATT and CDR2 is SNEGSKA (reference sequence). Written as DNA, the CDR3 is TGCAGTGCTTACCGGGACAATGAGCAGTTCTTC. This translates into CSAYRDNEQFF.

V gene TRBV27 combines with J gene TRBJ2-3; 8 nucleotides align to TRBD2. Trimming cost V 0 bases and J 4 bases; bases outside gene matches: 3. The CDR3 has 15 residues. The germline V gene has CDR1 MNHEY and CDR2 SMNVEV (reference sequence). The CDR3 region is CASSLSGLGADTQYF. The CDR3 region has the DNA TGTGCCAGCAGTTTATCGGGACTAGGAGCAGATACGCAGTATTTT.

The V call is TRBV5-6, the J call TRBJ1-3; 8 positions agree with TRBD1. The germline V gene has CDR1 SGHDT and CDR2 YYEEEE. Trimming took 4 bases from V and 0 from J; bases not matched to a gene: 9. The CDR3 totals 17 residues. The CDR3 bases are TGTGCCAGCAGCCGGGGGTGGACAGGGACCTCTGGAAACACCATATATTTT. Residues: CASSRGWTGTSGNTIYF.

CDR3 sequence: CASSLASGGSYNEQFF. In DNA form, the CDR3 reads TGTGCCAGCAGCTTAGCTAGCGGGGGGTCCTACAATGAGCAGTTCTTC. V and J are TRBV11-2 and TRBJ2-1; 11 bases are shared with TRBD2. Germline V gene data show CDR1 as SGHAT and CDR2 as FQNNGV. V lost 1 base to trimming and J lost 1 base; unmatched junction nucleotides: 0. CDR3 length: 16 residues.

This chain connects TRBV7-9 to TRBJ2-5, with 14 bases matching TRBD2. The CDR3 is made up of 16 amino acids. The germline gives CDR1 SEHNR, CDR2 FQNEAQ (reference sequence). V lost 4 bases and J lost 1; bases outside the gene matches: 2. CDR3 coding DNA: TGTGCCAGCAGCTCCGGACTAGCGGGGGGCCAAGAGACCCAGTACTTC. Amino acids: CASSSGLAGGQETQYF.

The V gene is TRBV11-3, the J gene TRBJ2-1; the match to TRBD1 covers 9 bases. CDR3 length: 15 residues. Looked up from germline, CDR1 is SGHNT and CDR2 is YENEEA. Trimming took 1 base from V and 7 from J; bases not matched to a gene: 5. CDR3 sequence: CASSLGQGVGNEQFF. CDR3 DNA: TGTGCCAGCAGCTTAGGACAGGGGGTTGGGAATGAGCAGTTCTTC.

V is TRBV11-2 and J is TRBJ2-2, with a possible D match to TRBD2 (6 bases). Per the germline V gene, CDR1 is SGHAT and CDR2 is FQNNGV. CDR3 length: 14 residues. V lost 5 bases to trimming and J lost 2 bases, with 9 bases between them. CDR3 protein: CASSHGTNTGELFF. The CDR3, as DNA: TGTGCCAGCAGCCACGGGACTAACACCGGGGAGCTGTTTTTT. Variable domain in full (rest from reference TRBV11-2 and TRBJ2-2): EAGVAQSPRYKIIEKRQSVAFWCNPISGHATLYWYQQILGQGPKLLIQFQNNGVVDDSQLPKDRFSAERLKGVDSTLKIQPAKLEDSAVYLCASSHGTNTGELFFGEGSRLTVL.